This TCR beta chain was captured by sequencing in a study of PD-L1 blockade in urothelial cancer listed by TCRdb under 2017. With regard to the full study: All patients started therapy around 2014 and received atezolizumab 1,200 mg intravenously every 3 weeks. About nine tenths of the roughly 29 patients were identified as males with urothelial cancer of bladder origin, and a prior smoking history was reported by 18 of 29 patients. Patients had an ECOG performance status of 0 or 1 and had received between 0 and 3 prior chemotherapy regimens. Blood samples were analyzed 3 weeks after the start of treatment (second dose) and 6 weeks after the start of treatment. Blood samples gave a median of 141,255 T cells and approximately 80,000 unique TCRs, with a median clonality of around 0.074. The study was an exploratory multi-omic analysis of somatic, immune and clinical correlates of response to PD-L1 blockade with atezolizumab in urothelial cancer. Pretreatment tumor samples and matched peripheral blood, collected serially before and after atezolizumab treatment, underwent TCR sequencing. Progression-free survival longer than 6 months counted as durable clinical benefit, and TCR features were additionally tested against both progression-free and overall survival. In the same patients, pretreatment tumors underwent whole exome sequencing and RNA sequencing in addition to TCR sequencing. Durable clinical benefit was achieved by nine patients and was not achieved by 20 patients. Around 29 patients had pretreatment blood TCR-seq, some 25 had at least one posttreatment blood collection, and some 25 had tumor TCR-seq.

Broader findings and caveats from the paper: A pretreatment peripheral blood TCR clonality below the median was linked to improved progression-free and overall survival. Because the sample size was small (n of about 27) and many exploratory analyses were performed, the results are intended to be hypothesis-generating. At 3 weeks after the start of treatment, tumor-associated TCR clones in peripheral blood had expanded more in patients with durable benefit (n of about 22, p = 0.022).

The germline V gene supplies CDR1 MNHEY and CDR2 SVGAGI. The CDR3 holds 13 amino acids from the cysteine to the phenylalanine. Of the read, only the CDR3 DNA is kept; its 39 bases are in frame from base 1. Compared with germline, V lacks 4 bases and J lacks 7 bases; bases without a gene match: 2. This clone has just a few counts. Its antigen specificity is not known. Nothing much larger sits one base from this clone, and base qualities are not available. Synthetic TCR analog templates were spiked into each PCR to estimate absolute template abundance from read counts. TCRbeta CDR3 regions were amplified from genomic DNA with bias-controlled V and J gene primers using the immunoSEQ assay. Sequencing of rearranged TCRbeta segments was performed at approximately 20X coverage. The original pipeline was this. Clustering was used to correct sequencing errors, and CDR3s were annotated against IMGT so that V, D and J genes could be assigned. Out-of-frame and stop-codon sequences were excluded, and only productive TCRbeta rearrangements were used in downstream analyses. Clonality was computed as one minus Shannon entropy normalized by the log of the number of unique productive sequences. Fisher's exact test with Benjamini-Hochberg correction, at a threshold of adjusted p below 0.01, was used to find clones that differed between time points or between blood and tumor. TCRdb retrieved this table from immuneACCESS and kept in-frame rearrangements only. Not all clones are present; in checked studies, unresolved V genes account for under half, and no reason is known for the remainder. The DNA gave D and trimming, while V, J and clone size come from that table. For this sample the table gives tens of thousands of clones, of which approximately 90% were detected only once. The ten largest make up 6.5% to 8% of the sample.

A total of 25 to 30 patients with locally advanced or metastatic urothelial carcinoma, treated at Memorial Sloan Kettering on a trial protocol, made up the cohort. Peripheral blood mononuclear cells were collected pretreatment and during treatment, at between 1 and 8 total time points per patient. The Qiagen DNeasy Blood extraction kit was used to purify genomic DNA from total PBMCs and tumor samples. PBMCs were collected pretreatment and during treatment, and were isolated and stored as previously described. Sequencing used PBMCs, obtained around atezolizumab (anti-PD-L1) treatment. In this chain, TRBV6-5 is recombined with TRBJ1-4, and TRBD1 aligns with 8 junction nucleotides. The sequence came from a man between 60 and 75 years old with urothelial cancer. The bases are TGTGCCAGCAGTTCTGACAGGGGTGAAAAACTGTTTTTT. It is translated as CASSSDRGEKLFF.